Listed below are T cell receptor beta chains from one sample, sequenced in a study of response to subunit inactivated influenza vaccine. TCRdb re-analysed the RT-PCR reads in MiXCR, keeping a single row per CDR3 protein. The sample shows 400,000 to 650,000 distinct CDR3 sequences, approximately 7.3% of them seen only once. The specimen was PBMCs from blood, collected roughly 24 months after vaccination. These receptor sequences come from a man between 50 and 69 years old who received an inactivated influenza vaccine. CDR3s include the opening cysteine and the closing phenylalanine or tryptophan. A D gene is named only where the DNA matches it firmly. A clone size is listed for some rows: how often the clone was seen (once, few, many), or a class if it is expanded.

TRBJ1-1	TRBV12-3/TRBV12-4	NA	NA	TGTGCCAGCGAACCCGGACAGTGGAACACTGAAGCTTTCTTT	CASEPGQWNTEAFF
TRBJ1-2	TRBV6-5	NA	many	TGTGCCAGCAGTTACTTGAAAACCAGGGAGATAGAGGGCTACACCTTC	CASSYLKTREIEGYTF
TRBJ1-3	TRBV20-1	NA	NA	TGCAGTGCTAGTGAGCCGGGAACCTCTGGAAACACCATATATTTT	CSASEPGTSGNTIYF
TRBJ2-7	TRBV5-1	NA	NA	TGCGCCAGCAGTGTCGGCGGCAGCCCTTACGAGCAGTACTTC	CASSVGGSPYEQYF
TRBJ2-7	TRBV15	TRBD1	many	TGTGCCACCAGCCCAGGACAGGTCTGGGAGCAGTACTTC	CATSPGQVWEQYF
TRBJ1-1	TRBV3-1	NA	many	TGTGCCAGCGGGCGGGGGGACACTGAAGCTTTCTTT	CASGRGDTEAFF
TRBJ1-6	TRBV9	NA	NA	TGTGCCAGCAGCGTAGATGTAGGGCTCTATTCACCCCTCCACTTT	CASSVDVGLYSPLHF
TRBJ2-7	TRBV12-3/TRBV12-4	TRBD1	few	TGTGCCAGCAGTTTAGGACAGGGGGACCACGAGCAGTACTTC	CASSLGQGDHEQYF
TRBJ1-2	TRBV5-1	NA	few	TGCGCCAGCAGCACCGAAGGCTTCAACTATGGCTACACCTTC	CASSTEGFNYGYTF
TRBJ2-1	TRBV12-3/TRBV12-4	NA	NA	TGTGCCGGCAGGTCGGAGGTTTTTGAGCAGTTCTTC	CAGRSEVFEQFF
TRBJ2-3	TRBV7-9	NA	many	TGTGCCAGCAGGCCAACTACCGTCCGCACAGATACGCAGTATTTT	CASRPTTVRTDTQYF
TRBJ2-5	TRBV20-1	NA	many	TGCAGTGCTGAACAGGTCGGGCTTCCCCAAGAGACCCAGTACTTC	CSAEQVGLPQETQYF
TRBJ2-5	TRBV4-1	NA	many	TGTGCCAGCAGCCAAGTTGGTGGGGAAGAGACCCAGTACTTC	CASSQVGGEETQYF
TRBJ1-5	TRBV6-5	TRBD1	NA	TGTGCCAGCAGTTACGACAGGGCATCGGGGCAGCCCCAGCATTTT	CASSYDRASGQPQHF
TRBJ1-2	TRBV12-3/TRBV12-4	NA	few	TGTGCCAGCAGACCCCTTGACAGAACGGTTGGTGGCTACACCTTC	CASRPLDRTVGGYTF
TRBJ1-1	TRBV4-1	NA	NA	TGCGCCAGCAGCCAAATAGGGGGGGACACTGAAGCTTTCTTT	CASSQIGGDTEAFF
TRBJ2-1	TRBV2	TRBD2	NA	TGTGCCAGCAGACTAGCGGGAGTATATGAGCAGTTCTTC	CASRLAGVYEQFF
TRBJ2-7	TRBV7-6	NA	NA	TGTGCCAGCAGCGCGTATGGGGGTGGAGTAGAGCAGTACTTC	CASSAYGGGVEQYF
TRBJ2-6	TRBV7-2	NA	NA	TGTGCCAGCTTCAAGCAGGGAGCCTCTGGGGCCAACGTCCTGACTTTC	CASFKQGASGANVLTF
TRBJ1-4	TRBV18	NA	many	TGTGCCAGCGGACGGGGTTCTAATGAAAAACTGTTTTTT	CASGRGSNEKLFF
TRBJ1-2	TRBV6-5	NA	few	TGTGCCAGCAGTTACTCGGCAGTTGGTGGCTACACCTTC	CASSYSAVGGYTF
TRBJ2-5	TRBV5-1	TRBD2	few	TGCGCCAGCAGCTTGGCTCCTGGACTAGCAGAAGAGACCCAGTACTTC	CASSLAPGLAEETQYF
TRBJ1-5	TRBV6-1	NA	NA	TGTGCCAGCAGTGAACTACAGGGCTCGCGCAATCAGCCCCAGCATTTT	CASSELQGSRNQPQHF
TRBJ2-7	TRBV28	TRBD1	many	TGTGCCAGCAGTGCAACCTTAGGGATTAATCCGGGACAGGGTATCTACGAGCAGTACTTC	CASSATLGINPGQGIYEQYF
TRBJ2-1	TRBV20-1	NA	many	TGCAGTGCGCCGGGACTTCGAGGCAATGAGCAGTTCTTC	CSAPGLRGNEQFF
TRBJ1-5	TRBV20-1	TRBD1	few	TGCAGTGCTAAGGACAGGGTGGGGAATCAGCCCCAGCATTTT	CSAKDRVGNQPQHF
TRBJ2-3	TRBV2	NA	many	TGTGCCAGCAGTGAAGCGACAGATACGCAGTATTTT	CASSEATDTQYF
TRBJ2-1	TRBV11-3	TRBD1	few	TGTGCCAGCAGCTTAAGCGGACAGGGTTACAATGAGCAGTTCTTC	CASSLSGQGYNEQFF
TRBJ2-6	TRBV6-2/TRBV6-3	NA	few	TGTGCCAGCAGTTTGTACTCACCGAGCTCTGGGGCCAACGTCCTGACTTTC	CASSLYSPSSGANVLTF
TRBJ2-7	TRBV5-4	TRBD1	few	TGTGCCAGCAGCTGGACAGGGGGGGACTACGAGCAGTACTTC	CASSWTGGDYEQYF
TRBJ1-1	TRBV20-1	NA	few	TGCAGTGCTAGTACGGGCCCCGTGGGAACTGAAGCTTTCTTT	CSASTGPVGTEAFF
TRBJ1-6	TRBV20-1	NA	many	TGCAGTGGTCGCCAATCGACAGATAATTCACCCCTCCACTTT	CSGRQSTDNSPLHF
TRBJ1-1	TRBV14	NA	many	TGTGCCAGCAGCCAAGCAGGGTTGGGCACTGAAGCTTTCTTT	CASSQAGLGTEAFF
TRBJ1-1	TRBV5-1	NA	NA	TGCGCCAGCAGACCAGACGGCATAAACACTGAAGCTTTCTTT	CASRPDGINTEAFF
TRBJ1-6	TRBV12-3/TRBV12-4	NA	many	TGTGCCAGCAGTTTCGGTCTTTCCTATAATTCACCCCTCCACTTT	CASSFGLSYNSPLHF
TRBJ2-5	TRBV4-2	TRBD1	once	TGTGCCAGCAGCCAAGCCGGGACAGCCCAAGAGACCCAGTACTTC	CASSQAGTAQETQYF
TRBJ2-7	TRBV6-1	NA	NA	TGTGCCAGCAGTGAACACGGACGCTACGAGCAGTACTTC	CASSEHGRYEQYF
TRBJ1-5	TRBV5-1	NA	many	TGCGCCAGCAGCTTGGATGGGGGATTTGGTCAGCCCCAGCATTTT	CASSLDGGFGQPQHF
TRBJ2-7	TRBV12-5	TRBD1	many	TGTGCTAGTGGTTTGGTACGAGACCAGGACAGGAATCGTCTATGCCATTACGAGCAGTACTTC	CASGLVRDQDRNRLCHYEQYF
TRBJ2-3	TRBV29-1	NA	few	TGCAGCGTTGACCTCGGGCCGAAGGGTAATGGCGCAGATACGCAGTATTTT	CSVDLGPKGNGADTQYF
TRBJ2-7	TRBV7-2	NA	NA	TGTGCCAGCAGCTTAGTATTTGGCGGAGAGGGTTACGAGCAGTACTTC	CASSLVFGGEGYEQYF
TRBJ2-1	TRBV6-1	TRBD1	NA	TGTGCCAGCAGCCCCGATAGGGACAGTCCCTACAATGAGCAGTTCTTC	CASSPDRDSPYNEQFF
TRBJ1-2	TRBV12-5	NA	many	TGTGCTAGTGGTTTGGTTGCTTATAACTATGGCTACACCTTC	CASGLVAYNYGYTF
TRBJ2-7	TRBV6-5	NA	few	TGTGCCAGCAGTACCCCAGGGGACGAGCAGTACTTC	CASSTPGDEQYF
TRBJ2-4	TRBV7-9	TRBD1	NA	TGTGCCAGCAGCCCCCACAGGGGAGCCAAAAACATTCAGTACTTC	CASSPHRGAKNIQYF